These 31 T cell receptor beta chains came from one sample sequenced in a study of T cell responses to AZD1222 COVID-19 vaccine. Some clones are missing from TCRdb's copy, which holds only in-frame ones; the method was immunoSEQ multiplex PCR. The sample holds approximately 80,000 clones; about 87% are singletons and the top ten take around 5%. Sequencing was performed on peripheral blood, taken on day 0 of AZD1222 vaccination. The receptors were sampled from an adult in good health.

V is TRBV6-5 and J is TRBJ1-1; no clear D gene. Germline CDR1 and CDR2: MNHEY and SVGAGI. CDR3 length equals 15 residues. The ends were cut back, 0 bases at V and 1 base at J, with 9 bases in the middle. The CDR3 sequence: CASSYSNSKNTEAFF. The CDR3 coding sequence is TGTGCCAGCAGTTACTCGAACAGTAAGAACACTGAAGCTTTCTTT.

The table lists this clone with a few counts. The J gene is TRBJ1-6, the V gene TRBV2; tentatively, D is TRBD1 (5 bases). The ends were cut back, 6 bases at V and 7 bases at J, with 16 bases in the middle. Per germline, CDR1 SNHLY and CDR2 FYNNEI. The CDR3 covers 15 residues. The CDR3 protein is CASRKTRDDNSPLHF. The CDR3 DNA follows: TGTGCCAGCAGGAAGACCCGGGACGACAATTCACCCCTCCACTTT.

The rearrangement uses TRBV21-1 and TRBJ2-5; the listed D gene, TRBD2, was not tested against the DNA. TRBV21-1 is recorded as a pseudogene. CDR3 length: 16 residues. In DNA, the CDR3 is TGTGCCAGCAGCCCCTCCCAGGTGGGGGGGCCTGAGACCCAGTACTTC. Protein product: CASSPSQVGGPETQYF.

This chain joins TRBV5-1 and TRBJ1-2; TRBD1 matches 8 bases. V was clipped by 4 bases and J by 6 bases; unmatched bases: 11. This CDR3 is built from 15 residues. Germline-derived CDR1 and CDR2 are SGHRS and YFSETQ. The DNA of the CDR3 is TGCGCCAGCAGCGGAAACAGGGGGTGGTCTGATGGCTACACCTTC. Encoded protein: CASSGNRGWSDGYTF.

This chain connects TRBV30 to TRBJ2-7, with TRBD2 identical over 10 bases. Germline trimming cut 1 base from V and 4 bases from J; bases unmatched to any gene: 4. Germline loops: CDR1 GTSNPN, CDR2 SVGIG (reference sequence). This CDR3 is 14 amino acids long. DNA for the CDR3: TGTGCCTGGAGTGGTAGCGGGGGGAAATACGAGCAGTACTTC. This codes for CAWSGSGGKYEQYF. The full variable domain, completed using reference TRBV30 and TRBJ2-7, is SQTIHQWPATLVQPVGSPLSLECTVEGTSNPNLYWYRQAAGRGLQLLFYSVGIGQISSEVPQNLSASRPQDRQFILSSKKLLLSDSGFYLCAWSGSGGKYEQYFGPGTRLTVT.

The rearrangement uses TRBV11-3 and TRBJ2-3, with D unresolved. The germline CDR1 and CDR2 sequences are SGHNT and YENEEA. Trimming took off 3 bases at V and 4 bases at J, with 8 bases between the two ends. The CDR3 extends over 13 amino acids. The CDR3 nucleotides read TGTGCCAGCAGCTTTGGTCGGGCAGATACGCAGTATTTT. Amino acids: CASSFGRADTQYF.

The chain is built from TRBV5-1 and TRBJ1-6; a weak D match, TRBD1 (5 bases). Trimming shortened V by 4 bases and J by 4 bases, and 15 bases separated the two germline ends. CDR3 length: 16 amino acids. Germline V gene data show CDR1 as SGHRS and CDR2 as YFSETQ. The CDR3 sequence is CASSPGGGTYNSPLHF. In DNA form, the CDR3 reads TGCGCCAGCAGCCCCGGGGGGGGGACGTATAATTCACCCCTCCACTTT. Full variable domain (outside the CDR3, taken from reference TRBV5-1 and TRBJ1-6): KAGVTQTPRYLIKTRGQQVTLSCSPISGHRSVSWYQQTPGQGLQFLFEYFSETQRNKGNFPGRFSGRQFSNSRSEMNVSTLELGDSALYLCASSPGGGTYNSPLHFGNGTRLTVT.

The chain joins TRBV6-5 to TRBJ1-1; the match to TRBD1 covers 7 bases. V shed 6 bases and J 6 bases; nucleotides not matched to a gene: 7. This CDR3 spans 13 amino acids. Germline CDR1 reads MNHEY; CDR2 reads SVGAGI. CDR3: CASRSGTVSEAFF. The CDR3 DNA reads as TGTGCCAGCAGATCGGGGACAGTGTCTGAAGCTTTCTTT.

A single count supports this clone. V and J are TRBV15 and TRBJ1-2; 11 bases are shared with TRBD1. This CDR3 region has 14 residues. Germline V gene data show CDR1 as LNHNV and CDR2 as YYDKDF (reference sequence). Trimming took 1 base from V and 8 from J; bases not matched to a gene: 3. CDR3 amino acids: CATSRADRGQGYTF. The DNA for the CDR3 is TGTGCCACCAGCAGAGCGGACAGGGGGCAAGGCTACACCTTC.

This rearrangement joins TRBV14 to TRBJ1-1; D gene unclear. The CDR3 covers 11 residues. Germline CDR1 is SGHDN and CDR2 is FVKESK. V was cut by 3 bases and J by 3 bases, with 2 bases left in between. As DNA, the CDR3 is TGTGCCAGCAGCCATTACACTGAAGCTTTCTTT. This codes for CASSHYTEAFF.

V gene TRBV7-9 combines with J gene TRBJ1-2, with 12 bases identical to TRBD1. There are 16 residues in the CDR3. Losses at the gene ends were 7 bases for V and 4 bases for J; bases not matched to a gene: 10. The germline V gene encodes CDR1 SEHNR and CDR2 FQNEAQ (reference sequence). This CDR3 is CASTTAGTGGAYGYTF. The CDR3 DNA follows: TGTGCCAGCACCACCGCGGGGACAGGGGGCGCCTATGGCTACACCTTC. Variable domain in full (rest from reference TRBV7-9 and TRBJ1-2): DTGVSQNPRHKITKRGQNVTFRCDPISEHNRLYWYRQTLGQGPEFLTYFQNEAQLEKSRLLSDRFSAERPKGSFSTLEIQRTEQGDSAMYLCASTTAGTGGAYGYTFGSGTRLTVV.

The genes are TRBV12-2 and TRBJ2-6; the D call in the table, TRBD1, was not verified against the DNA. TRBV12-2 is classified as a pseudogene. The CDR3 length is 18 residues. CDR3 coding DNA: TGTGCAAGTCGCTTAGCCGGGACAGGGCTTACTGGGGCCAACGTCCTGACTTTC. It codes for CASRLAGTGLTGANVLTF.

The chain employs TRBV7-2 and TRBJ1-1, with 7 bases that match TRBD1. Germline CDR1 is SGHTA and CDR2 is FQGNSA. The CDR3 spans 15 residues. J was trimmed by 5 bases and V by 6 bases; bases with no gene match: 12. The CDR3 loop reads CASSHTSTGQTEAFF. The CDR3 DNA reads TGTGCCAGCAGTCACACATCGACGGGACAGACTGAAGCTTTCTTT. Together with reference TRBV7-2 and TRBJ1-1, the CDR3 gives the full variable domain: GAGVSQSPSNKVTEKGKDVELRCDPISGHTALYWYRQSLGQGLEFLIYFQGNSAPDKSGLPSDRFSAERTGGSVSTLTIQRTQQEDSAVYLCASSHTSTGQTEAFFGQGTRLTVV.

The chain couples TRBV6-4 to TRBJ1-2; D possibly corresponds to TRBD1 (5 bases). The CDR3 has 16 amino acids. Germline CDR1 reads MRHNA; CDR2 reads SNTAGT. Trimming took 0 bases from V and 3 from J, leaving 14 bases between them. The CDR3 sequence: CASSDSTGGRDYGYTF. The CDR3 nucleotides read TGTGCCAGCAGTGACTCCACAGGAGGAAGGGACTATGGCTACACCTTC.

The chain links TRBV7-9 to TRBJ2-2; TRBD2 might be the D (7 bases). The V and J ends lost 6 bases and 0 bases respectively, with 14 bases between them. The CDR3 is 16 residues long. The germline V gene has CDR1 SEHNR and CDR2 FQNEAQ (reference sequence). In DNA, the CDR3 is TGTGCCAGCAGTCCTCCGGGGGGCGCGAACACCGGGGAGCTGTTTTTT. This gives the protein CASSPPGGANTGELFF.

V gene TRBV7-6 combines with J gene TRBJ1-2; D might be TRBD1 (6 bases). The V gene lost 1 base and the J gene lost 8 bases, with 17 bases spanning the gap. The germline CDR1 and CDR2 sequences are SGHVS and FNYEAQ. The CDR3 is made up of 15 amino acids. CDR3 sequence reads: CASSLEYNGGAGYTF. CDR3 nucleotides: TGTGCCAGCAGCTTAGAATATAATGGGGGCGCGGGCTACACCTTC.

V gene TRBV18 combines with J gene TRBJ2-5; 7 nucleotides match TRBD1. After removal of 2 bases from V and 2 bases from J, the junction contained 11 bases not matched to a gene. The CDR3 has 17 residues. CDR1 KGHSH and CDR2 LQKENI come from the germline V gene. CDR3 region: CASSPNMRGLGQETQYF. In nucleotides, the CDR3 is TGTGCCAGCTCACCAAATATGAGGGGGCTTGGGCAAGAGACCCAGTACTTC.

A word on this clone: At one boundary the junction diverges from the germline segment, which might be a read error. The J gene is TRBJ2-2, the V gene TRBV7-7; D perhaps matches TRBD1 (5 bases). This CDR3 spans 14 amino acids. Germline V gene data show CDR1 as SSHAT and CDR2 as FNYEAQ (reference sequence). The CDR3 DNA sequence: TGTGCTAGCAGCCCCAGGGTGGGCACCGGGGAGCTGTTTTTT. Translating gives CASSPRVGTGELFF. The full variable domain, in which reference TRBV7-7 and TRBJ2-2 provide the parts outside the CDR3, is GAGVSQSPRYKVTKRGQDVTLRCDPISSHATLYWYQQALGQGPEFLTYFNYEAQPDKSGLPSDRFSAERPEGSISTLTIQRTEQRDSAMYRCASSPRVGTGELFFGEGSRLTVL.

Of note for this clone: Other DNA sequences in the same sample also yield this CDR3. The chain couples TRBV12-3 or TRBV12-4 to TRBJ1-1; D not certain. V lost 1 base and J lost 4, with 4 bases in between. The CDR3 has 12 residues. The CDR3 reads CASSLGRTEAFF. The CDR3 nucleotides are TGTGCCAGCAGTTTAGGTCGCACTGAAGCTTTCTTT.

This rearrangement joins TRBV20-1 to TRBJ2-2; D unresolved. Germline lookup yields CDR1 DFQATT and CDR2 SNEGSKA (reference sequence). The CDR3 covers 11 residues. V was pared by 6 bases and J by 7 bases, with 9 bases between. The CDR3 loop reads CSAYFLGELFF. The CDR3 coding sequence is TGCAGTGCCTACTTTCTCGGGGAGCTGTTTTTT.

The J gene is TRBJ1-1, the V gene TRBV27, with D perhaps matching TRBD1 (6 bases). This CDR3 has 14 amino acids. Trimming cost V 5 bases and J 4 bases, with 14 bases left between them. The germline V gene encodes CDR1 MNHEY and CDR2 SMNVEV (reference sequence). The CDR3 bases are TGTGCCAGCAGTATAGGACAGATTGGCACTGAAGCTTTCTTT. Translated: CASSIGQIGTEAFF.

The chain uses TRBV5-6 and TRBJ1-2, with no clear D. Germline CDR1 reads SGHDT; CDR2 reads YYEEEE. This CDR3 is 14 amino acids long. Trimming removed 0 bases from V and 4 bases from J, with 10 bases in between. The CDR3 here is CASSLAEGVYGYTF. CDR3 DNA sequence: TGTGCCAGCAGCTTGGCCGAAGGAGTCTATGGCTACACCTTC.

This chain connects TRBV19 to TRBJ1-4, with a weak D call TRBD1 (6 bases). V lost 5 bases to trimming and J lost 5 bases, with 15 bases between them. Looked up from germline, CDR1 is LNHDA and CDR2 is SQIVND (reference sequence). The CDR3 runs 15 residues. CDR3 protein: CASSPSQGLNEKLFF. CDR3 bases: TGTGCCAGTAGTCCTTCACAGGGCCTCAATGAAAAACTGTTTTTT.

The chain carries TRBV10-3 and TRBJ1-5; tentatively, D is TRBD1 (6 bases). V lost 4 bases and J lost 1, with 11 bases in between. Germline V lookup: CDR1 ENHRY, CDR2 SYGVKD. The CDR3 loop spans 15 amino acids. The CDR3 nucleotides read TGTGCCATCAGTGGGCCAGGGGAGAGCAATCAGCCCCAGCATTTT. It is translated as CAISGPGESNQPQHF.

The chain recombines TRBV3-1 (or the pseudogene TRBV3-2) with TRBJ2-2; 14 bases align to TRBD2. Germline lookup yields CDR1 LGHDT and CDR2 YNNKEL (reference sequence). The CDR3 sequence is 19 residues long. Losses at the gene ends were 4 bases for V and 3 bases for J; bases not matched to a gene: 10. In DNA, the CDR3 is TGTGCCAGCAGCCGCCGGAGGACTAGCGGGGGGCTACACACCGGGGAGCTGTTTTTT. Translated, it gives CASSRRRTSGGLHTGELFF.

DNA for the CDR3: TGTGCCAGCAGCTTGGGACAGGGTTTCGAAAAACTGTTTTTT. Its translation is CASSLGQGFEKLFF. V gene TRBV7-9 combines with J gene TRBJ1-4, with TRBD1 matching 9 bases. V dropped 3 bases and J dropped 8; count of bases not matched to a gene: 4. The CDR3 is 14 residues long. In germline, CDR1 is SEHNR, CDR2 FQNEAQ (reference sequence). The whole variable domain, filled in from reference TRBV7-9 and TRBJ1-4, reads DTGVSQNPRHKITKRGQNVTFRCDPISEHNRLYWYRQTLGQGPEFLTYFQNEAQLEKSRLLSDRFSAERPKGSFSTLEIQRTEQGDSAMYLCASSLGQGFEKLFFGSGTQLSVL.

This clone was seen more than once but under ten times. CDR3 nucleotide sequence: TGTGCCAGCAGCCGGGACAGGGGGCTCTCCTCCGCTTATGGCTACACCTTC. Translation: CASSRDRGLSSAYGYTF. The J gene is TRBJ1-2, the V gene TRBV27, with 12 bases aligning to TRBD1. The CDR3 has 17 residues. V shed 6 bases, J shed 5 bases, and the junction held 13 bases outside the gene matches. Germline V gene sequence: CDR1 MNHEY, CDR2 SMNVEV (reference sequence).

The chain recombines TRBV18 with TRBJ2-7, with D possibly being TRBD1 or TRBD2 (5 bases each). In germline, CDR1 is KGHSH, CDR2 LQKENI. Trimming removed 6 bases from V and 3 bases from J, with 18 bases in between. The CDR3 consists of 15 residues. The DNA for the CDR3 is TGTGCCAGCTCGCCTAAAGACGGGGCCTTCTACGAGCAGTACTTC. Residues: CASSPKDGAFYEQYF.

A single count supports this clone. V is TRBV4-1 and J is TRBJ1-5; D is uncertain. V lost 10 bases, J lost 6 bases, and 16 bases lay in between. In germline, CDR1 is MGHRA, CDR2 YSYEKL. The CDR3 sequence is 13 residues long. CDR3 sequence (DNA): TGCGCCACGGGAACGGCTTGGGGTCAGCCCCAGCATTTT. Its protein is CATGTAWGQPQHF.

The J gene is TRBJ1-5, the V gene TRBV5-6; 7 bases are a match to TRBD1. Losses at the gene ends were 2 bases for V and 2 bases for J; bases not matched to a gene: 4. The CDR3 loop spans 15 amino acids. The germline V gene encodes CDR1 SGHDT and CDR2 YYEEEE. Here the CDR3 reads CASSFRDSGNQPQHF. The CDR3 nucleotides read TGTGCCAGCAGCTTCCGGGACAGCGGCAATCAGCCCCAGCATTTT.

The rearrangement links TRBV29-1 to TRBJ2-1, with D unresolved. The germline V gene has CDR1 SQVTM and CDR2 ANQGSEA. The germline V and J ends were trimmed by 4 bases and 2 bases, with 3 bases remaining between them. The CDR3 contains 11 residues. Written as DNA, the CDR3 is TGCAGCGTTGTTCCCTACAATGAGCAGTTCTTC. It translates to CSVVPYNEQFF.